This entry is about one T cell receptor (beta chain). The target antigen is unknown. This sample stems from a study of identical twins. Study-level findings and limits: Twin pairs had excess sharing that was weaker in beta out-of-frame sequences. Zero-insertion analyses were open to partial confounding by invariant MAIT and iNKT cells.

Template switching (which added a universal primer site) was used, and cDNA carried unique molecular identifiers. TCRdb called the 5' RACE reads again in MiXCR, with one record for every CDR3 protein. The sample lists around 680,000 distinct CDR3 sequences, 8.6% seen once, with approximately 0.89% in the top ten. Germline V gene lookup returns CDR1 DFQATT and CDR2 SNEGSKA (reference sequence). Trimming pared 0 bases from V and 2 bases from J, leaving 24 bases between. The CDR3 has 19 amino acids. This sample was also put to use in a study of yellow fever vaccine responses in identical twins.

The V call is TRBV20-1, the J call TRBJ2-3; TRBD2 is a possible D gene (5 bases). The receptor was derived from a woman under 30 in good health. The sample was PBMCs. The CDR3 reads CSARDWRPAEPTNTDTQYF. The CDR3 nucleotides read TGCAGTGCTAGAGATTGGCGCCCAGCCGAGCCGACTAACACAGATACGCAGTATTTT.